This T cell receptor (beta chain) was captured in a study of T cells in Graves' hyperthyroidism and ophthalmopathy. Study-level points and caveats: Expanded thyroid clonotypes (above 0.001) were mostly also found in blood.

Amplification of TCR beta CDR3 regions used RNA as the template. The HTBI primer set was used in a first-round RT-PCR of the TCR CDR3. TCRdb itself ran the multiplex PCR reads through MiXCR, one entry per CDR3 protein. The sample shows under 350,000 distinct CDR3 sequences, 15% to 20% of them seen only once. Patients were excluded for uncontrolled infection, other autoimmune disease, pregnancy or lactation. Diagnosing involved the use of clinical symptoms, serum thyroxine and TRAb, thyroid ultrasound and orbital computed tomography. CDR1 and CDR2 from the germline V gene are MNHEY and SVGAGI. This CDR3 region has 18 residues. This clonotype showed up just a few times. Its antigen is as yet unknown. Germline and junction disagree at one end, which may indicate a read error.

J is TRBJ2-3 and V is TRBV6-5; 12 bases fit TRBD2. Sequenced input: blood. This TCR was sampled from a woman aged 45 to 65 with Graves' hyperthyroidism. CDR3 DNA: TGTACCAGCAGTTACCGGCGACTAGCGGGAGAGCGCACAGATACGCAGTATTTT. This codes for CTSSYRRLAGERTDTQYF.